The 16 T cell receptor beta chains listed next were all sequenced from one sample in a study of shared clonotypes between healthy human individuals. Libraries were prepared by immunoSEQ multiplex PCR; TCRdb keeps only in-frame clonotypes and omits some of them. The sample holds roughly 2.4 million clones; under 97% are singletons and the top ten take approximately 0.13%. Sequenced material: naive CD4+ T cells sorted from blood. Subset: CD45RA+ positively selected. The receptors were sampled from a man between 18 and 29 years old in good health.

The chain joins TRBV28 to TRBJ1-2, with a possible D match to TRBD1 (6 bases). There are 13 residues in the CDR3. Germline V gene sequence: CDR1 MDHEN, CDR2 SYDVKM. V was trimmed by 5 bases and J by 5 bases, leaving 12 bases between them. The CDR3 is CASSTGQPYGYTF. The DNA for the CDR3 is TGTGCCAGCAGTACCGGACAGCCTTATGGCTACACCTTC.

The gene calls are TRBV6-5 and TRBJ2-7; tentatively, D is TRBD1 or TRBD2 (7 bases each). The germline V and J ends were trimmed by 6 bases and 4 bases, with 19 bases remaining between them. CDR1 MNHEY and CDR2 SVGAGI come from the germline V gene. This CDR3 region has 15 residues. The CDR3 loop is CASRKGGGGIYEQYF. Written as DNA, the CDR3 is TGTGCCAGCAGGAAAGGGGGCGGGGGTATTTACGAGCAGTACTTC.

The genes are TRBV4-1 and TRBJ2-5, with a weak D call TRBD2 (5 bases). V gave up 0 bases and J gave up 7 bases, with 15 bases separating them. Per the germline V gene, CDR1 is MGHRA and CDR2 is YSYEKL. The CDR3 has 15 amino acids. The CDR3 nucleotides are TGCGCCAGCAGCCAAGATGGTCGGGGAAGTGGGACCCAGTACTTC. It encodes CASSQDGRGSGTQYF.

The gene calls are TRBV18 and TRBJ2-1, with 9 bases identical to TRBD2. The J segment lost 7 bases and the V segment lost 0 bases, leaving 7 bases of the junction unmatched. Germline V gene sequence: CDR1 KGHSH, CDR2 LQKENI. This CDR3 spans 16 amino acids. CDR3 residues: CASSPPGGLAWNEQFF. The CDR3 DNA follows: TGTGCCAGCTCACCACCGGGGGGACTAGCTTGGAATGAGCAGTTCTTC.

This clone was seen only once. In DNA form, the CDR3 reads TGTGCCAGCAGCTTATACCTCACAGGGGGGTATCAGCCCCAGCATTTT. It codes for CASSLYLTGGYQPQHF. V usage is TRBV7-8 and J usage is TRBJ1-5, with 8 bases matching TRBD1. The CDR3 is made up of 16 amino acids. Germline CDR1 SGHVS, CDR2 FQNEAQ. V lost 2 bases, J lost 5 bases, and 8 bases stayed unmatched.

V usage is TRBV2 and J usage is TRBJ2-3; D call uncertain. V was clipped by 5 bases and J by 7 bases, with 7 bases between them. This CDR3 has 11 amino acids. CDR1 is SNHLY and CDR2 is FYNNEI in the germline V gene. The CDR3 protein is CASSRAYTQYF. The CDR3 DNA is TGTGCCAGCAGTCGGGCGTATACGCAGTATTTT.

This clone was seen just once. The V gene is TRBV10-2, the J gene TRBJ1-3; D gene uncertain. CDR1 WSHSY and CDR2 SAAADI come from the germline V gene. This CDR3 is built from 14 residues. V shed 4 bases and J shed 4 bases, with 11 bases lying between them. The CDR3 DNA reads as TGCGCCAGCAGTGGGGGTATCGTCGGAAACACCATATATTTT. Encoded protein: CASSGGIVGNTIYF.

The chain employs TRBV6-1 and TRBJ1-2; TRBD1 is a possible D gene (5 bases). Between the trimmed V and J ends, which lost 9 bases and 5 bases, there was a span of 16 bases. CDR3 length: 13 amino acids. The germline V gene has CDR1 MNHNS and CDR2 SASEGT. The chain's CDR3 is CASATDSNYGYTF. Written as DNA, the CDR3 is TGTGCCAGTGCTACAGACAGTAATTATGGCTACACCTTC.

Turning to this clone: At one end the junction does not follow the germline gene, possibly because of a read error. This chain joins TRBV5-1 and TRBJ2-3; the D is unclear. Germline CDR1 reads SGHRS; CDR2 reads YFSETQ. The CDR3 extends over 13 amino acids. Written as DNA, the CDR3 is TGCGCCAGCAGCTTGGCCGGTCCCACCCCCTTGGATTTT. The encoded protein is CASSLAGPTPLDF.

Here the CDR3 DNA reads TGTGCCAGCAGCTTAGGAGGGCCAACTGACGAGCAGTACTTC. Its protein is CASSLGGPTDEQYF. This sequence joins TRBV7-6 and TRBJ2-7; possible D gene TRBD2, 5 bases. This CDR3 contains 14 residues. The V and J ends lost 1 base and 5 bases respectively, with 12 bases between them. The germline CDR1 and CDR2 sequences are SGHVS and FNYEAQ.

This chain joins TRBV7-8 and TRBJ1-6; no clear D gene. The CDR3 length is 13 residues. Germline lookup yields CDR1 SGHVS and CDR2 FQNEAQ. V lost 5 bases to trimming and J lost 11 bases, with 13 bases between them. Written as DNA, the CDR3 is TGTGCCAGCAGCGAATCGGGTTTGACACCCCTCCACTTT. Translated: CASSESGLTPLHF. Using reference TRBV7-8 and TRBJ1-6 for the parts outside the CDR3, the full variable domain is GAGVSQSPRYKVAKRGQDVALRCDPISGHVSLFWYQQALGQGPEFLTYFQNEAQLDKSGLPSDRFFAERPEGSVSTLKIQRTQQEDSAVYLCASSESGLTPLHFGNGTRLTVT.

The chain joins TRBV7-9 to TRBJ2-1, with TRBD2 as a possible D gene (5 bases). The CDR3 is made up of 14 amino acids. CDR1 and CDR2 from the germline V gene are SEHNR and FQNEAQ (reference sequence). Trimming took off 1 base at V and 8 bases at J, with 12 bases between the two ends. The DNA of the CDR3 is TGTGCCAGCAGCTTAGATATAATGGGAGATGAGCAGTTCTTC. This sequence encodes CASSLDIMGDEQFF.

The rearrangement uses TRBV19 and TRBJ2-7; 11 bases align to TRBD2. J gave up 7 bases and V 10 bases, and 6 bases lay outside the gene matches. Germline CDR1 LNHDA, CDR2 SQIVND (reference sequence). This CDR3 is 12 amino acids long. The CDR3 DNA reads TGTGCCACCAGTAGCGGGAGGGGTGAGCAGTACTTC. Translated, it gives CATSSGRGEQYF.

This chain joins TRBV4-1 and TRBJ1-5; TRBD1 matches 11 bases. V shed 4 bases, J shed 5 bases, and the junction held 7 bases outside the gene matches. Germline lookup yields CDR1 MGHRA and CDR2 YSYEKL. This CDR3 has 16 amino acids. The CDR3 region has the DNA TGCGCCAGCAGCCGTGGACAGGGGGCGCAGGATCAGCCCCAGCATTTT. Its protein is CASSRGQGAQDQPQHF.

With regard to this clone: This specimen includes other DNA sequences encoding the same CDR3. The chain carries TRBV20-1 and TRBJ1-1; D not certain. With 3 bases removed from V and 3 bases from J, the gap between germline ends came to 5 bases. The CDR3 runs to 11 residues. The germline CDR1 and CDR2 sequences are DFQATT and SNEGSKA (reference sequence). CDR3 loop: CSASRDTEAFF. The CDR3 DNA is TGCAGTGCTAGTAGAGACACTGAAGCTTTCTTT.

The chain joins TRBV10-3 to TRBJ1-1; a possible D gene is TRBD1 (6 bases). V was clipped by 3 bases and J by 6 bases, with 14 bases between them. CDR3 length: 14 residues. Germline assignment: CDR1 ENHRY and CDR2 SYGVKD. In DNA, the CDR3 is TGTGCCATCAGTGACCTCCCTCGGGGGCCTGAAGCTTTCTTT. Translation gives CAISDLPRGPEAFF.